These 32 T cell receptor beta chains came from one sample sequenced in a study of a mutant IDH1 vaccine in newly diagnosed glioma. Clones were read by immunoSEQ multiplex PCR, and TCRdb kept only the in-frame ones, dropping some. The sample lists some 21,000 clones, around 82% occurring once. The time point is: baseline, week 1 (first vaccination visit). Treatment of the sample: pre-vaccination baseline after standard-of-care therapy. The specimen was PBMCs, collected from a glioma patient treated with radiotherapy, temozolomide or both. The receptors derive from a man between 40 and 49 years old with glioma.

The chain recombines TRBV2 with TRBJ2-7; no firm D call. V lost 0 bases to trimming and J lost 0 bases, with 9 bases between them. The CDR3 runs to 15 residues. Per germline, CDR1 SNHLY and CDR2 FYNNEI. CDR3 amino acids: CASSEARLNSYEQYV. The CDR3 nucleotides are TGTGCCAGCAGTGAAGCGAGGCTCAACTCCTACGAGCAGTACGTC.

The V and J genes are TRBV19 and TRBJ1-1; tentative D call: TRBD1 (5 bases). The ends were cut back, 9 bases at V and 4 bases at J, with 15 bases in the middle. Germline CDR1 is LNHDA and CDR2 is SQIVND (reference sequence). CDR3 size: 13 residues. In DNA, the CDR3 is TGTGCCAGCGACGCTGGGGGTGTCACTGAAGCTTTCTTT. This codes for CASDAGGVTEAFF.

This chain connects TRBV19 to TRBJ2-1, with D perhaps matching TRBD2 (7 bases). This CDR3 spans 16 amino acids. Germline V gene data show CDR1 as LNHDA and CDR2 as SQIVND (reference sequence). Trimming removed 6 bases at V and 6 bases at J, with 21 bases between. The DNA of the CDR3 is TGTGCCAGTAGCCCCGGGGGGCGCGGGTTAAGCAATGAGCAGTTCTTC. As protein: CASSPGGRGLSNEQFF.

V usage is TRBV7-2 and J usage is TRBJ1-4, with 10 bases fitting TRBD1. Germline assignment: CDR1 SGHTA and CDR2 FQGNSA. The trim removed 5 bases at V and 7 bases at J, leaving 4 bases unmatched. This CDR3 comprises 14 residues. In DNA, the CDR3 is TGTGCCAGCAGCCCCGGGACAGGGGTTGAAAAACTGTTTTTT. Protein product: CASSPGTGVEKLFF.

The chain carries TRBV18 and TRBJ1-1, with no clear D. Germline CDR1 KGHSH, CDR2 LQKENI. V dropped 3 bases and J dropped 5 bases, with 13 bases sitting between them. The CDR3 is made up of 14 amino acids. The CDR3 sequence is CASSPREEGTEAFF. The CDR3 region has the DNA TGTGCCAGCTCACCGCGGGAGGAAGGGACTGAAGCTTTCTTT. Full variable domain (missing parts from reference TRBV18 and TRBJ1-1): NAGVMQNPRHLVRRRGQEARLRCSPMKGHSHVYWYRQLPEEGLKFMVYLQKENIIDESGMPKERFSAEFPKEGPSILRIQQVVRGDSAAYFCASSPREEGTEAFFGQGTRLTVV.

This clone was found once. The chain is built from TRBV6-5 and TRBJ2-1, with 7 bases aligning to TRBD2. V shed 7 bases, J shed 4 bases, and the junction held 7 bases outside the gene matches. The CDR3 extends over 14 amino acids. CDR1 is MNHEY and CDR2 is SVGAGI in the germline V gene. This CDR3 is CASNPGGIYNEQFF. For the CDR3, the DNA is TGTGCCAGCAACCCCGGGGGGATTTACAATGAGCAGTTCTTC.

V usage is TRBV4-3 and J usage is TRBJ2-1, with 9 nucleotides matching TRBD2. V shed 8 bases, J shed 2 bases, and the junction held 7 bases outside the gene matches. Germline lookup yields CDR1 LGHNA and CDR2 YSLEER. The CDR3 runs to 15 residues. CDR3: CASSEGGRAYNEQFF. The CDR3 DNA reads as TGCGCCAGCTCTGAGGGCGGGAGGGCCTACAATGAGCAGTTCTTC.

V and J are TRBV4-3 and TRBJ1-1, with D unresolved. Germline assignment: CDR1 LGHNA and CDR2 YSLEER. The CDR3 is 13 amino acids. The V end lost 0 bases, the J end lost 0 bases, and 2 bases lay between the germline ends. CDR3 nucleotide sequence: TGCGCCAGCAGCCAAGATTTGAACACTGAAGCTTTCTTT. It codes for CASSQDLNTEAFF.

This chain connects TRBV28 to TRBJ1-2; TRBD1 is a possible D gene (5 bases). Germline V gives CDR1 MDHEN, CDR2 SYDVKM. Trimming removed 8 bases from V and 7 bases from J, with 20 bases in between. The CDR3 spans 14 residues. Here the CDR3 DNA reads TGTGCCAGCCTGGACAAGCGGAGGAGAATTGGCTACACCTTC. Its protein is CASLDKRRRIGYTF.

The genes are TRBV10-3 and TRBJ2-7; 8 bases are a match to TRBD2. The CDR3 spans 16 residues. Germline lookup yields CDR1 ENHRY and CDR2 SYGVKD. Trimming took 1 base from V and 5 from J; bases not matched to a gene: 10. The DNA of the CDR3 is TGTGCCATCAGTGAGTTGGCTAGCGGGTCCGCCCACGAGCAGTACTTC. Amino acid sequence: CAISELASGSAHEQYF.

J is TRBJ1-4 and V is TRBV6-1, with 9 bases identical to TRBD1. The CDR3 is 16 residues long. Germline CDR1 and CDR2: MNHNS and SASEGT. V was pared by 4 bases and J by 7 bases, with 10 bases of the junction left unmatched. This CDR3 is CASSAPGQGGSEKLFF. CDR3 nucleotide sequence: TGTGCCAGCAGTGCGCCGGGACAGGGAGGAAGTGAAAAACTGTTTTTT.

The chain combines TRBV19 with TRBJ2-5; the D gene is possibly TRBD1 (5 bases). Trimming took 7 bases from V and 4 from J, leaving 19 bases between them. This CDR3 is 15 amino acids long. CDR1 is LNHDA and CDR2 is SQIVND in the germline V gene (reference sequence). The CDR3: CASTPDTVRGETQYF. The CDR3 DNA follows: TGTGCCAGTACCCCGGACACCGTAAGGGGAGAGACCCAGTACTTC.

This chain joins TRBV19 and TRBJ1-1, with TRBD1 as a possible D gene (5 bases). The CDR3 has 15 amino acids. Trimming left V 5 bases short and J 5 bases short, with 18 bases between. Germline lookup yields CDR1 LNHDA and CDR2 SQIVND (reference sequence). Here the CDR3 reads CASSVGVRAGTEAFF. The DNA for the CDR3 is TGTGCCAGTAGTGTGGGGGTCAGGGCTGGAACTGAAGCTTTCTTT.

This chain links TRBV19 with TRBJ1-4; tentative D call: TRBD1 (6 bases). The CDR3 covers 15 residues. Germline CDR1 is LNHDA and CDR2 is SQIVND (reference sequence). V lost 6 bases and J lost 6, with 17 bases in between. CDR3 in amino acids: CASSSLGAQDEKLFF. The CDR3 bases are TGTGCCAGTAGCTCCCTGGGGGCCCAGGATGAAAAACTGTTTTTT.

The chain carries TRBV4-2 and TRBJ2-1; D is ambiguous. The CDR3 runs 16 residues. The V gene's germline CDR1 is LGHNA and CDR2 YNFKEQ. The V gene lost 0 bases and the J gene lost 1 base, with 10 bases spanning the gap. CDR3 amino acids: CASSQDRWRSYNEQFF. The DNA of the CDR3 is TGTGCCAGCAGCCAAGATCGATGGCGGTCCTACAATGAGCAGTTCTTC.

V and J are TRBV4-2 and TRBJ2-5; D is possibly TRBD2 (6 bases). CDR3 size: 15 residues. The V and J ends lost 4 bases and 4 bases respectively, with 16 bases between them. From germline, CDR1 is LGHNA and CDR2 YNFKEQ. The chain's CDR3 is CASSPGTGAPETQYF. CDR3 sequence (DNA): TGTGCCAGCAGCCCCGGGACTGGGGCCCCAGAGACCCAGTACTTC.

The chain recombines TRBV6-5 with TRBJ2-1, with D perhaps matching TRBD2 (6 bases). Trimming took off 0 bases at V and 6 bases at J, with 15 bases between the two ends. Germline values: CDR1 MNHEY, CDR2 SVGAGI. The CDR3 is 16 residues long. The CDR3 spells CASSYSSAGRGNEQFF. Written as DNA, the CDR3 is TGTGCCAGCAGTTACTCGAGCGCAGGGCGGGGCAATGAGCAGTTCTTC.

The chain has TRBV10-3 and TRBJ1-1, with D perhaps TRBD1 (5 bases). V lost 3 bases, J lost 5 bases, and 10 bases lay in between. In germline, CDR1 is ENHRY, CDR2 SYGVKD. The CDR3 spans 13 residues. The CDR3 DNA is TGTGCCATCAGTGAAGGCAGGGAGACTGAAGCTTTCTTT. This sequence encodes CAISEGRETEAFF.

The chain recombines TRBV2 with TRBJ1-1, with 8 bases fitting TRBD1. V was clipped by 8 bases and J by 4 bases; unmatched bases: 18. Germline V gene lookup returns CDR1 SNHLY and CDR2 FYNNEI. The CDR3 contains 17 residues. This chain's CDR3 is CASYRLIVGQGGTEAFF. CDR3 sequence (DNA): TGTGCCAGCTACCGGCTCATAGTAGGACAGGGTGGCACTGAAGCTTTCTTT.

The V and J genes are TRBV2 and TRBJ2-2; TRBD2 matches at 7 bases. CDR3 size: 15 residues. Germline values: CDR1 SNHLY, CDR2 FYNNEI. V shed 9 bases and J 0 bases; nucleotides not matched to a gene: 7. CDR3: CARASAGPNTGELFF. CDR3 DNA sequence: TGTGCCAGGGCGTCAGCGGGGCCGAACACCGGGGAGCTGTTTTTT.

The sample holds a few counts of this clone. The chain carries TRBV5-5 and TRBJ1-5; D perhaps matches TRBD1 (5 bases). The CDR3 contains 15 residues. Per the germline V gene, CDR1 is SGHKS and CDR2 is YYEKEE (reference sequence). The V end was cut by 2 bases, the J end by 2 bases, with 11 bases between. The DNA for the CDR3 is TGTGCCAGCAGCTTTCGGGAAGGGGGCAATCAGCCCCAGCATTTT. Protein product: CASSFREGGNQPQHF.

The gene calls are TRBV6-5 and TRBJ1-1; 8 nucleotides align to TRBD1. The length of the CDR3 is 15 residues. The germline V gene has CDR1 MNHEY and CDR2 SVGAGI. V shed 8 bases, J shed 4 bases, and the junction held 12 bases outside the gene matches. CDR3 region: CASSPGDRRSTEAFF. CDR3 nucleotides: TGTGCCAGCTCCCCGGGGGACAGGAGGAGCACTGAAGCTTTCTTT.

The genes are TRBV5-3 and TRBJ1-5, with D uncertain. TRBV5-3 carries the ORF label, with uncertain function. CDR3 length equals 12 residues. V was pared by 5 bases and J by 9 bases, with 12 bases between. CDR3 amino acids: CARSLGCWPQHF. Here the CDR3 DNA reads TGTGCCAGAAGTCTGGGGTGTTGGCCCCAGCATTTT.

The V gene is TRBV2, the J gene TRBJ2-7; no firm D call. The CDR3 is made up of 13 amino acids. Germline V gene sequence: CDR1 SNHLY, CDR2 FYNNEI. The ends were cut back, 2 bases at V and 2 bases at J, with 7 bases in the middle. The CDR3 here is CASSERAPYEQYF. DNA for the CDR3: TGTGCCAGCAGTGAAAGGGCCCCCTACGAGCAGTACTTC.

The V call is TRBV19, the J call TRBJ1-2; tentatively, D is TRBD1 (5 bases). Trimming pared 3 bases from V and 2 bases from J, leaving 10 bases between. The V gene's germline CDR1 is LNHDA and CDR2 SQIVND (reference sequence). CDR3 length equals 14 residues. CDR3 in amino acids: CASSIDSSNYGYTF. The CDR3 DNA sequence: TGTGCCAGTAGTATCGACAGTTCAAACTATGGCTACACCTTC.

The chain employs TRBV19 and TRBJ2-2; D might be TRBD1 (5 bases). Germline V gene data show CDR1 as LNHDA and CDR2 as SQIVND (reference sequence). The CDR3 runs 12 residues. Trimming shortened V by 1 base and J by 8 bases, and 5 bases separated the two germline ends. CDR3 DNA: TGTGCCAGTAGTATAGGACAGGGGGAGCTGTTTTTT. Translation gives CASSIGQGELFF.

The gene calls are TRBV10-3 and TRBJ2-1, with D possibly being TRBD1 (6 bases). CDR1 is ENHRY, CDR2 SYGVKD, per germline. Trimming took off 3 bases at V and 4 bases at J, with 13 bases between the two ends. The CDR3 is made up of 15 amino acids. The CDR3 nucleotides read TGTGCCATCAGTGAACAGGGCCTCGCGTACAATGAGCAGTTCTTC. Protein product: CAISEQGLAYNEQFF.

CDR3 residues: CASSERQGEGTQYF. CDR3 sequence (DNA): TGTGCCAGCTCCGAGCGACAGGGCGAGGGTACGCAGTATTTT. The chain uses TRBV18 and TRBJ2-3; TRBD1 aligns across 7 bases. The V gene end was trimmed by 6 bases and the J gene end by 8 bases; junction bases not matched to a gene: 11. Per the germline V gene, CDR1 is KGHSH and CDR2 is LQKENI. The CDR3 has 14 residues.

The chain carries TRBV2 and TRBJ2-7; no clear D. The CDR3 extends over 11 amino acids. Germline-derived CDR1 and CDR2 are SNHLY and FYNNEI. Trimming took 4 bases from V and 4 from J, leaving 5 bases between them. CDR3 in amino acids: CASSGYYEQYF. CDR3 sequence (DNA): TGTGCCAGCAGTGGCTATTACGAGCAGTACTTC.

This chain joins TRBV5-1 and TRBJ2-7; 13 bases align to TRBD2. The V segment lost 3 bases and the J segment 4 bases; nucleotides outside the gene matches: 4. Germline CDR1 SGHRS, CDR2 YFSETQ. This CDR3 spans 15 amino acids. CDR3 sequence: CASSWTSGRGYEQYF. In DNA, the CDR3 is TGCGCCAGCAGCTGGACTAGCGGGAGAGGTTACGAGCAGTACTTC.

This rearrangement joins TRBV5-1 to TRBJ2-3; D ambiguous. Germline CDR1 and CDR2: SGHRS and YFSETQ. The CDR3 is 15 residues long. Trimming shortened V by 4 bases and J by 0 bases, and 12 bases separated the two germline ends. The CDR3 sequence: CASSNTVGSTDTQYF. In nucleotides, the CDR3 is TGCGCCAGCAGCAATACAGTGGGAAGCACAGATACGCAGTATTTT.

This sequence joins TRBV4-3 and TRBJ2-7; 8 bases match TRBD1. J gave up 0 bases and V 4 bases, and 5 bases lay outside the gene matches. The CDR3 runs 15 residues. Germline V lookup: CDR1 LGHNA, CDR2 YSLEER. CDR3 in amino acids: CASSLGDRNSYEQYF. The CDR3 nucleotides read TGCGCCAGCAGCCTAGGGGACAGGAACTCCTACGAGCAGTACTTC.